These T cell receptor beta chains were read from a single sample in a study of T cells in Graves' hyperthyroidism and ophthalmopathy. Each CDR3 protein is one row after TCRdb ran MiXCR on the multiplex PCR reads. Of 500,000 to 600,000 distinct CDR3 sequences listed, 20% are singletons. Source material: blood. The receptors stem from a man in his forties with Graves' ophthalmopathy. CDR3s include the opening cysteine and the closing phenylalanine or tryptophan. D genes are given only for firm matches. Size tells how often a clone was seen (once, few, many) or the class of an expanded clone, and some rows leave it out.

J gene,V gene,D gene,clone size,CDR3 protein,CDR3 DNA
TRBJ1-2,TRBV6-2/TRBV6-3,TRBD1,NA,CASSPLGDRFYGYTF,TGTGCCAGCAGCCCCCTTGGGGACAGGTTCTATGGCTACACCTTC
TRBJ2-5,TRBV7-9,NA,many,CASRLRWGETQYF,TGTGCCAGCAGACTGAGGTGGGGAGAGACCCAGTACTTC
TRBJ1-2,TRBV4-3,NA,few,CASSQERWTIDYGYTF,TGCGCCAGCAGCCAAGAAAGGTGGACTATCGATTATGGCTACACCTTC
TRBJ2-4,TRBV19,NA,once,CASGKAAKNIQYF,TGTGCCAGTGGCAAGGCGGCCAAAAACATTCAGTACTTC
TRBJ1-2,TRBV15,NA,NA,CATSRDLGFEGYTF,TGTGCCACCAGCAGAGATCTGGGGTTTGAAGGCTACACCTTC
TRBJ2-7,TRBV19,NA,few,CASSITADTSFPYEQYF,TGTGCCAGTAGTATAACGGCAGACACGAGCTTTCCCTACGAGCAGTACTTC
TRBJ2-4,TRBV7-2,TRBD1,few,CASSPRQGALAKNIQYF,TGTGCCAGCAGCCCGAGACAGGGGGCTCTAGCCAAAAACATTCAGTACTTC
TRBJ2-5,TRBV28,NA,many,CASSLSPPRWMRREETQYF,TGTGCCAGCAGTTTATCTCCACCTCGCTGGATGCGGCGGGAAGAGACCCAGTACTTC
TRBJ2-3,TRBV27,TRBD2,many,CASSPVGRGRTDTQYF,TGTGCCAGCAGTCCGGTGGGGAGGGGTCGCACAGATACGCAGTATTTT
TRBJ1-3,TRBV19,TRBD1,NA,CASKQGLFGNTIYF,TGTGCCAGTAAACAGGGGCTGTTTGGAAACACCATATATTTT
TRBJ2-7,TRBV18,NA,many,CASSPSTGPYEQYF,TGTGCCAGCTCCCCAAGTACAGGGCCCTACGAGCAGTACTTC